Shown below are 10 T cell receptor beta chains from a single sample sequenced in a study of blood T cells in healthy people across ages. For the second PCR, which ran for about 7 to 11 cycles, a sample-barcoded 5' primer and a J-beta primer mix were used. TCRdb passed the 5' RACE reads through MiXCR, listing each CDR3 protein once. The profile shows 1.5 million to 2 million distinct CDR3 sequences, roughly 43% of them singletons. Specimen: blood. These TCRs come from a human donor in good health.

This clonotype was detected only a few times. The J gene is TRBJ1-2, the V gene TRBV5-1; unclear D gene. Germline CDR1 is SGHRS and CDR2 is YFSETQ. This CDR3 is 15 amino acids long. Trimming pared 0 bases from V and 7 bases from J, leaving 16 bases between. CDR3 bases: TGCGCCAGCAGCTTGGAGCTGGGGATTGATCCTGGCTACACCTTC. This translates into CASSLELGIDPGYTF.

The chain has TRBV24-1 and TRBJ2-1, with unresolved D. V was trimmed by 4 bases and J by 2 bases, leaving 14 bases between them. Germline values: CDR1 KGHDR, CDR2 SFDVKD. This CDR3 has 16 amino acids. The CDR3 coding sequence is TGTGCCACCAGTGAGGGCAGGATCTTAACCTACAATGAGCAGTTCTTC. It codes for CATSEGRILTYNEQFF.

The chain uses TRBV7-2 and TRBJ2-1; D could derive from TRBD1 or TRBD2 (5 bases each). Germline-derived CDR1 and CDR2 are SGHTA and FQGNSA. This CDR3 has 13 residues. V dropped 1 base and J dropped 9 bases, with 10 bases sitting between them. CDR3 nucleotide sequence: TGTGCCAGCAGCTTAGATGGGACCCCTGAGCAGTTCTTC. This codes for CASSLDGTPEQFF.

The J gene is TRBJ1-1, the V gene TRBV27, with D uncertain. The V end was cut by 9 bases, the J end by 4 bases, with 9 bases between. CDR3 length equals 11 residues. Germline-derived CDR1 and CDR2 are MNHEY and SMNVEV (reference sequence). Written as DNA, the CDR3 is TGTGCCAGTCTAGGGTTCACTGAAGCTTTCTTT. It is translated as CASLGFTEAFF.

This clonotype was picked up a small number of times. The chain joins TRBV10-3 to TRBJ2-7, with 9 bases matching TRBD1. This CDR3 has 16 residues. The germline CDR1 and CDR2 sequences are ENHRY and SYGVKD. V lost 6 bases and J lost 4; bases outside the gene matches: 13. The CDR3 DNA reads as TGTGCCATCAGCGATACCGGGACAGGGCTAGGATACGAGCAGTACTTC. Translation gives CAISDTGTGLGYEQYF.

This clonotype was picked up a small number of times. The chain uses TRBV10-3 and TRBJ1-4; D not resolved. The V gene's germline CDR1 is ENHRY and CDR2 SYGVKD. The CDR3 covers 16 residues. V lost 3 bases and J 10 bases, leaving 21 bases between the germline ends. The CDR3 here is CAISDLSGRARGKLFF. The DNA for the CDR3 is TGTGCCATCAGTGACTTGTCGGGGAGGGCGAGAGGAAAACTGTTTTTT.

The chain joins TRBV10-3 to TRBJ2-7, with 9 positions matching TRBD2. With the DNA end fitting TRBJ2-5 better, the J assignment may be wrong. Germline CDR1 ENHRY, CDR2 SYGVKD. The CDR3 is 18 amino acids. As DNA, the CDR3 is TGTGCCATCAGTGACCCATATTTCGGCGGGGGGGAAATGAAGACCCAGTACTTC. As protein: CAISDPYFGGGEMKTQYF.

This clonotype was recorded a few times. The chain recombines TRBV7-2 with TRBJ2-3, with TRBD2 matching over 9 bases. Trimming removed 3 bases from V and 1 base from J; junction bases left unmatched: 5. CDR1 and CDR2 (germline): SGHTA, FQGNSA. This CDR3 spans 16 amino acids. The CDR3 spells CASSFNSGGRTDTQYF. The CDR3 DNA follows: TGTGCCAGCAGCTTTAACAGCGGGGGGCGCACAGATACGCAGTATTTT. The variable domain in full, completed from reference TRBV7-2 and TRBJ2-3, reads GAGVSQSPSNKVTEKGKDVELRCDPISGHTALYWYRQSLGQGLEFLIYFQGNSAPDKSGLPSDRFSAERTGGSVSTLTIQRTQQEDSAVYLCASSFNSGGRTDTQYFGPGTRLTVL.

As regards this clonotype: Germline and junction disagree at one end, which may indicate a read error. The CDR3 DNA is TGTGCCGCCAGCAGAGTTGGCGGACTTCAAGAGACCCAGTACTTC. This codes for CAASRVGGLQETQYF. The rearrangement uses TRBV15 and TRBJ2-5; D perhaps matches TRBD2 (5 bases). Germline CDR1 and CDR2: LNHNV and YYDKDF (reference sequence). The CDR3 covers 15 residues.

The CDR3, as DNA: TGTGCCATCAGACCTGGGACTGGGCAAGCACGGGGCACAGATACGCAGTATTTT. Translating it yields CAIRPGTGQARGTDTQYF. The J gene is TRBJ2-3, the V gene TRBV10-3, with D possibly TRBD2 on 6 matching bases. The CDR3 extends over 18 amino acids. Trimming pared 6 bases from V and 1 base from J, leaving 23 bases between. Germline V CDR1 and CDR2: ENHRY, SYGVKD.